Described below is a single T cell receptor beta chain sequence and its context. Its antigen is unknown. The CDR3 has 12 amino acids. Per germline, CDR1 MNHEY and CDR2 SVGAGI. Trimming removed 6 bases from V and 7 bases from J; junction bases left unmatched: 4. Patients who had autoimmune disease history or got systemic immunosuppression were left out. Libraries were prepared by immunoSEQ multiplex PCR; TCRdb keeps only in-frame clonotypes and omits some of them. Seen here are roughly 72,000 clones, roughly nine tenths observed once, and the top ten hold 11%. The data were obtained in a study of OX40 agonist ivuxolimab in advanced cancers. Study as a whole: From roughly 23 to 90 years was the age range, with a mean of around 54 years, and 65% to 90% were male. A history of anti-PD-1, anti-PD-L1 or anti-CTLA-4 therapy was acceptable, and approximately 39% had some. Whole-study findings and limits: Fewer expanded clones were found on average in CD4+ than in CD8+ T cells.

The TCR was taken from an adult with an advanced solid tumor such as melanoma, head and neck, liver or kidney cancer. The specimen comprised CD4+ or CD8+ T cells sorted from blood, sampled in a trial of the OX40 agonist ivuxolimab. This chain uses TRBV6-5 with TRBJ1-2, with TRBD1 identical over 8 bases. CDR3 in amino acids: CASRTGEGGYTF. The CDR3 DNA reads TGTGCCAGCAGGACAGGGGAGGGTGGCTACACCTTC.